This is a list of T cell receptor beta chains from one sample in a study of blood T cell repertoires in COVID-19. Here immunoSEQ multiplex PCR was the method, and the copy in TCRdb shows in-frame clones only, minus some. The repertoire has some 110,000 clones, about 89% of them found once; the top ten carry 4.5%. The sequencing sample was made of peripheral blood. Every receptor here comes from a man aged 35 to 55 with acute or convalescent COVID-19. Both conserved end residues are part of each CDR3. D genes are given only for firm matches. The listing skips clone size in some rows; elsewhere it reads once, few, many or a size class.

v_call	clone_size	d_call	j_call	cdr3_aa	cdr3_nt
TRBV5-1	.	TRBD1	TRBJ2-1	CASSLQGDREQFF	TGCGCCAGCAGCTTGCAAGGGGACAGAGAGCAGTTCTTC
TRBV11-2	.	.	TRBJ2-7	CASSPQRITYEQYF	TGTGCCAGCAGCCCACAGAGAATAACCTACGAGCAGTACTTC
TRBV19	.	.	TRBJ1-3	CASIMSRNSGNTIYF	TGTGCCAGTATTATGAGCAGGAACTCTGGAAACACCATATATTTT
TRBV6-1	few	TRBD1	TRBJ1-5	CASSEVDRPPANQPQHF	TGTGCCAGCAGTGAGGTGGACAGGCCCCCCGCGAATCAGCCCCAGCATTTT
TRBV3-1/TRBV3-2	once	.	TRBJ2-4	CAGLWSRLAKNIQYF	TGTGCCGGGCTGTGGTCTCGGCTAGCCAAAAACATTCAGTACTTC
TRBV14	.	.	TRBJ2-7	CASSPRIDSYYEQYF	TGTGCCAGCAGCCCAAGGATAGACAGCTACTACGAGCAGTACTTC
TRBV5-1	.	TRBD1	TRBJ2-2	CASSQGTATGELFF	TGCGCCAGCAGCCAAGGGACAGCTACCGGGGAGCTGTTTTTT
TRBV7-8	.	.	TRBJ2-7	CASSYYDYEQYF	TGTGCCAGCAGCTACTACGACTACGAGCAGTACTTC
TRBV7-9	.	.	TRBJ1-1	CASSLAGQSSTEAFF	TGTGCCAGCAGCTTAGCTGGACAGTCCAGCACTGAAGCTTTCTTT
TRBV6-5	.	TRBD1	TRBJ1-1	CASSTWTGDTEAFF	TGTGCCAGCAGTACCTGGACAGGGGACACTGAAGCTTTCTTT
TRBV6-5	.	TRBD2	TRBJ2-1	CATTPGLAIYNEQFF	TGTGCCACTACCCCGGGACTAGCCATATACAATGAGCAGTTCTTC
TRBV19	.	TRBD1	TRBJ2-1	CASSIPGQKSEQFF	TGTGCCAGTAGTATCCCGGGACAGAAATCTGAGCAGTTCTTC
TRBV30	.	.	TRBJ1-4	CAWSAQIATNEKLFF	TGTGCCTGGAGTGCCCAGATTGCAACTAATGAAAAACTGTTTTTT
TRBV5-1	.	.	TRBJ1-1	CASSLDLVNTEAFF	TGCGCCAGCAGCTTGGATCTAGTGAACACTGAAGCTTTCTTT
TRBV6-1	.	.	TRBJ1-1	CASTETTQAFF	TGTGCCAGCACTGAAACTACTCAAGCTTTCTTT
TRBV6-1	.	.	TRBJ1-3	CASSDAAYSGNTIYF	TGTGCCAGCAGTGACGCGGCCTATTCTGGAAACACCATATATTTT
TRBV12-3/TRBV12-4	few	.	TRBJ1-1	CASTRVNTEAFF	TGTGCCAGCACCCGAGTGAACACTGAAGCTTTCTTT